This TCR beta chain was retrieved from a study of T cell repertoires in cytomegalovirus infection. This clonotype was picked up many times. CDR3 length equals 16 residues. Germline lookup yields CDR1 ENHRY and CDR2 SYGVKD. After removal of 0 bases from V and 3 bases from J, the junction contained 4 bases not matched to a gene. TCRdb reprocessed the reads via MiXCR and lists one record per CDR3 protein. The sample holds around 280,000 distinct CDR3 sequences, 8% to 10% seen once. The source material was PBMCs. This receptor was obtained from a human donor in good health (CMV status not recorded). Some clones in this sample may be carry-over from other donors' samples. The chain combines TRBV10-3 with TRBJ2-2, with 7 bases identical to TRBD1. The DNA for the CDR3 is TGTGCCATCAGTGAGTCGACAGGGCTTTACACCGGGGAGCTGTTTTTT. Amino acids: CAISESTGLYTGELFF.